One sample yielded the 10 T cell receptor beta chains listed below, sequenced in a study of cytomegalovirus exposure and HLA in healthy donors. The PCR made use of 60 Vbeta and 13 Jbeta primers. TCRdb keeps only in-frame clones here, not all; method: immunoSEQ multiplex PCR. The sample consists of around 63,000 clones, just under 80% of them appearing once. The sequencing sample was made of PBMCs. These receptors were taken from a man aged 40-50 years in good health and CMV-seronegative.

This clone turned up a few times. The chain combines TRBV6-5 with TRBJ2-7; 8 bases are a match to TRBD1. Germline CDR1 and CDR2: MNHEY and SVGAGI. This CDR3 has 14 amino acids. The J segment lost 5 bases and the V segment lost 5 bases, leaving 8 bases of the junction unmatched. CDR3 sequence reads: CASSRRTGLDEQYF. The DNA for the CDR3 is TGTGCCAGCAGTAGACGGACAGGGCTAGACGAGCAGTACTTC.

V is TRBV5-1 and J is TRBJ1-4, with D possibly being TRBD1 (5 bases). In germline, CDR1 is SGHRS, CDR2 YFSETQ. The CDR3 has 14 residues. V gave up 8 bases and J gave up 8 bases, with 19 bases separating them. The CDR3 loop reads CASSTGRGEEKLFF. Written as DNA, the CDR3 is TGCGCCAGTAGCACCGGCCGGGGGGAGGAAAAACTGTTTTTT.

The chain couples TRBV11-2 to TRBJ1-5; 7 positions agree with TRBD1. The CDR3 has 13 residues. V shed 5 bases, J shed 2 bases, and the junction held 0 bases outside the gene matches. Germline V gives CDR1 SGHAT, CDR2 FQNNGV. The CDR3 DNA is TGTGCCAGCAGCGGGACAGGCAATCAGCCCCAGCATTTT. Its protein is CASSGTGNQPQHF.

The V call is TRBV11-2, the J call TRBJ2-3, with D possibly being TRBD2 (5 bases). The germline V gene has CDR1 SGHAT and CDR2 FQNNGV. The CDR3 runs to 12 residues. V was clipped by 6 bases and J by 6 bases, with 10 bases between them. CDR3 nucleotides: TGTGCCAGCAGGCCGGACTCGGATACGCAGTATTTT. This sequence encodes CASRPDSDTQYF.

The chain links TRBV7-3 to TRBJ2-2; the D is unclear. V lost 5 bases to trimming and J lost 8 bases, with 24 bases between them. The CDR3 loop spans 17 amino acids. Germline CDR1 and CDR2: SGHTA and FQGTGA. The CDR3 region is CASSPQAPGSMFGELFF. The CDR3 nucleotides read TGTGCCAGCAGCCCCCAGGCCCCTGGCAGTATGTTTGGGGAGCTGTTTTTT.

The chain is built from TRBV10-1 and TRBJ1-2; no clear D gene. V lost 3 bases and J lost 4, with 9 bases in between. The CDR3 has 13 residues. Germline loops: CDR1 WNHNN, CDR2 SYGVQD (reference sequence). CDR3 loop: CASSENGPYGYTF. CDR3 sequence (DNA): TGCGCCAGCAGTGAAAACGGTCCCTATGGCTACACCTTC.

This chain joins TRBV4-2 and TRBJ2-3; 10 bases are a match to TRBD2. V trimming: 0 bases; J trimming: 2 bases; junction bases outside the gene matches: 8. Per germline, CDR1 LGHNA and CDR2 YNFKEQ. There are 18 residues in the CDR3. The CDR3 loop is CASSQEVASGGNTDTQYF. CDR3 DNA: TGTGCCAGCAGCCAAGAGGTGGCTAGCGGGGGCAACACAGATACGCAGTATTTT.

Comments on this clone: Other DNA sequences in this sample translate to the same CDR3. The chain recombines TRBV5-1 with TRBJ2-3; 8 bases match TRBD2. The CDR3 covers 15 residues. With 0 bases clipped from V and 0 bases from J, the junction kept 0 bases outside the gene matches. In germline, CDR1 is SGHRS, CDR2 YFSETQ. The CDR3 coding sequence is TGCGCCAGCAGCTTGGGCGGGGGGAGCACAGATACGCAGTATTTT. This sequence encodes CASSLGGGSTDTQYF.

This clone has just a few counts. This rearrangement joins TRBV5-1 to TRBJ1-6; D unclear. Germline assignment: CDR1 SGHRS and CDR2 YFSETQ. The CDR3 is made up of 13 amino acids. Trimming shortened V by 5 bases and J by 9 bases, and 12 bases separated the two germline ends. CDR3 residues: CASRPREISPLHF. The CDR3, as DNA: TGCGCCAGCAGACCACGGGAGATTTCACCCCTCCACTTT.

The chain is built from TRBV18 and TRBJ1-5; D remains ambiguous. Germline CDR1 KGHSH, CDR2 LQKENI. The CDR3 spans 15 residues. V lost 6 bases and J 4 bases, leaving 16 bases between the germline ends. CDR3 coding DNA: TGTGCCAGCTCTCTAGATAACGCCCAAAATCAGCCCCAGCATTTT. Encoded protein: CASSLDNAQNQPQHF.